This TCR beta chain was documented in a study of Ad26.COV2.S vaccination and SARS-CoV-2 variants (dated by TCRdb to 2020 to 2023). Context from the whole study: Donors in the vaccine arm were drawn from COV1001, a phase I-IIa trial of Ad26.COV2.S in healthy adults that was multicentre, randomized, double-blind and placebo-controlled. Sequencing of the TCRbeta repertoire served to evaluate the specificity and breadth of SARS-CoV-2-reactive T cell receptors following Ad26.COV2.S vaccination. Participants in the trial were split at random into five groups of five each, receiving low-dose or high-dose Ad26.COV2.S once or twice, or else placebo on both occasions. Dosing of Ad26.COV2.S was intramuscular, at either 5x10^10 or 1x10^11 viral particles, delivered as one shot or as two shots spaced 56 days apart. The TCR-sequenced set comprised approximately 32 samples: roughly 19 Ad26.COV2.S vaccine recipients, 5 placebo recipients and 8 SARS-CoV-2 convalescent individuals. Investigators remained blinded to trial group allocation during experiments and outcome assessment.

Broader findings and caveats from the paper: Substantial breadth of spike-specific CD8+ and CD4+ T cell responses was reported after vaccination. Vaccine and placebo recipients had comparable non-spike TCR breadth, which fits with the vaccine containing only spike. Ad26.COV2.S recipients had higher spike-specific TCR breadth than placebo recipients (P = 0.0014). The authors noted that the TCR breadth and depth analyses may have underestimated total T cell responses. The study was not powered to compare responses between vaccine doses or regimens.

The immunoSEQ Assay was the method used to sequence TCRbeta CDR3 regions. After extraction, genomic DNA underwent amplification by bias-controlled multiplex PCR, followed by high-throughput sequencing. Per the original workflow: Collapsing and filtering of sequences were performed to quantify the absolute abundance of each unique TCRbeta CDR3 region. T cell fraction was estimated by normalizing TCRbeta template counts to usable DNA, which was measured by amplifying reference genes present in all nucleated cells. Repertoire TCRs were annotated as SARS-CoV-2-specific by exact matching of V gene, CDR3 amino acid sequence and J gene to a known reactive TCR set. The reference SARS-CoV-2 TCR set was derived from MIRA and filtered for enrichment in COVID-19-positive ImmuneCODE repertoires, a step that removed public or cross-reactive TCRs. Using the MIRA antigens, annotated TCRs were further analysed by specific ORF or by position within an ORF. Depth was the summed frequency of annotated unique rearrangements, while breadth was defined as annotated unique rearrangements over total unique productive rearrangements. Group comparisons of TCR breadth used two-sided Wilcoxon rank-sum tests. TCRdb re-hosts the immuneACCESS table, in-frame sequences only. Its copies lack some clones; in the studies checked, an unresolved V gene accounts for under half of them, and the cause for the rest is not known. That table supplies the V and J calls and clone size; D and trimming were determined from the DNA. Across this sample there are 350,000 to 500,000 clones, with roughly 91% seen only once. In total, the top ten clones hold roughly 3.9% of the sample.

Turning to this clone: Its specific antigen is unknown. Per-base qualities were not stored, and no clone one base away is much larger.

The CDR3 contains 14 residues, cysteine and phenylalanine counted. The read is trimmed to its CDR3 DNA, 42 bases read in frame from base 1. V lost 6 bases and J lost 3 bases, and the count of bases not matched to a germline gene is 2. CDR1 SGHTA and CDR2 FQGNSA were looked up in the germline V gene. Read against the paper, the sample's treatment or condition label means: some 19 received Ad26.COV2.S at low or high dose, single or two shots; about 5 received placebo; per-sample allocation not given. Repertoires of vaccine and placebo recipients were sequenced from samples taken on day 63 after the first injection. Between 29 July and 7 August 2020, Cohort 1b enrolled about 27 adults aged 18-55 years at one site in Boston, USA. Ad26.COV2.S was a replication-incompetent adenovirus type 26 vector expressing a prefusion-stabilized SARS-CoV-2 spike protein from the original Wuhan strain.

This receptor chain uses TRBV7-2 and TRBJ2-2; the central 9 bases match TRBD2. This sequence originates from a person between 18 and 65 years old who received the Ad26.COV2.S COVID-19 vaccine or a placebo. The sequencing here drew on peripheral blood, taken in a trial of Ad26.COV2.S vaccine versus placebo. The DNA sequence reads TGTGCCAGCAGGGGACTAGCCCACACCGGGGAGCTGTTTTTT. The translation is CASRGLAHTGELFF.